This T cell receptor (beta chain) appears in the sequencing data of a study of identifying expanded T cells in peripheral blood. Healthy donors had no documented immune events, such as infections, while sampled. Sequencing was performed with immunoSEQ multiplex PCR; in TCRdb, only in-frame clones are kept and a portion is missing. The sample has under 150,000 clones; approximately 84% are singletons. Material for sequencing was blood. This TCR derives from a person between 18 and 70 years old in good health.

DNA of the CDR3: TGTGCCACCAGCAGAGCCCTCCAGGGTGTTGGAAACACCATATATTTT. This sequence encodes CATSRALQGVGNTIYF. This chain uses TRBV15 with TRBJ1-3; a possible D gene is TRBD1 (5 bases). Germline CDR1 reads LNHNV; CDR2 reads YYDKDF (reference sequence). V was shortened by 1 base and J by 3 bases, with 13 bases between the two germline ends. The CDR3 runs 16 residues.